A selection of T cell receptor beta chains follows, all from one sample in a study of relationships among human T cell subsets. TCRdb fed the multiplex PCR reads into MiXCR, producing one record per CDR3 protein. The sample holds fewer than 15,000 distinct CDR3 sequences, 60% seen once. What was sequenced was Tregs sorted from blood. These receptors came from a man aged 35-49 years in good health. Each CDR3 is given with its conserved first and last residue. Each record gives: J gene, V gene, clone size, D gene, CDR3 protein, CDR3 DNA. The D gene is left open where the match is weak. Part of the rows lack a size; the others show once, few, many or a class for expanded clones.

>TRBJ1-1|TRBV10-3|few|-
CAISPGGGLAEAFF
TGTGCCATCAGCCCGGGCGGGGGCTTGGCTGAAGCTTTCTTT
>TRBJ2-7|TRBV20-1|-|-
CSARDTLYEQYF
TGCAGTGCTAGAGATACACTCTACGAGCAGTACTTC
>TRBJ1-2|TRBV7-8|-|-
CASSLDFYGYTF
TGTGCCAGCAGCTTAGACTTCTATGGCTACACCTTC
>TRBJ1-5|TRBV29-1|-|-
CSVEIGSHQPQHF
TGCAGCGTTGAGATTGGTTCGCATCAGCCCCAGCATTTT
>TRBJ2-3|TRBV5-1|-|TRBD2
CAGRPSGGGDTQYF
TGCGCCGGTCGTCCTAGCGGGGGCGGAGATACGCAGTATTTT
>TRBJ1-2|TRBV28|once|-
CASSRSMDGYTF
TGTGCCAGCAGCCGCAGTATGGATGGCTACACCTTC
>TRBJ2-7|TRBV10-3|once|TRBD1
CASRRDSSYEQYF
TGTGCCAGTCGAAGGGACAGTTCCTACGAGCAGTACTTC
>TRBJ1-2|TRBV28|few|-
CASSPRPNYGYTF
TGTGCCAGCAGTCCCCGCCCTAACTATGGCTACACCTTC
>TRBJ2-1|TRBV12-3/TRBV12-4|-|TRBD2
CASSLRTSGRSYNEQFF
TGTGCCAGCAGTTTACGGACTAGCGGGAGGTCCTACAATGAGCAGTTCTTC
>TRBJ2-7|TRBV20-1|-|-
CSAPIGRAPYEQYF
TGCAGTGCCCCAATAGGGCGGGCCCCCTACGAGCAGTACTTC
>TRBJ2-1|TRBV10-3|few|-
CAITAGISYNEQFF
TGTGCCATCACCGCCGGGATCTCCTACAATGAGCAGTTCTTC
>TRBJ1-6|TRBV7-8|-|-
CASSLQGYGKSPLHF
TGTGCCAGCAGCCTGCAGGGATATGGTAAATCACCCCTCCACTTT
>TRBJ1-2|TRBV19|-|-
CASSINRDYGYTF
TGTGCCAGTAGTATTAACAGGGACTATGGCTACACCTTC
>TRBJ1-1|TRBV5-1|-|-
CASSLGGLGEAFF
TGCGCCAGCAGCTTAGGGGGATTGGGTGAAGCTTTCTTT
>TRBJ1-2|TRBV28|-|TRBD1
CASSLSQGAGKSGYTF
TGTGCCAGCAGTTTATCCCAGGGGGCAGGGAAAAGCGGCTACACCTTC
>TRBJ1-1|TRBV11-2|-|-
CASSSGVVEAFF
TGTGCCAGCAGCTCAGGGGTAGTTGAAGCTTTCTTT
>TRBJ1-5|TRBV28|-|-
CASSPGHRLKQPQHF
TGTGCCAGCAGCCCGGGACACCGCCTCAAGCAGCCCCAGCATTTT
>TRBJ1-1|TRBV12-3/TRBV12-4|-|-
CASEGGGWTEAFF
TGTGCCAGCGAGGGCGGGGGGTGGACTGAAGCTTTCTTT
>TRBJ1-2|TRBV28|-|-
CASSSYIRMFVDYGYTF
TGTGCCAGCAGTTCCTACATACGTATGTTTGTCGACTATGGCTACACCTTC
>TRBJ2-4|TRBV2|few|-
CASSRNLGTKNIQYF
TGTGCCAGCAGTCGGAATCTGGGGACCAAAAACATTCAGTACTTC
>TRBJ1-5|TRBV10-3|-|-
CAISEYRDQPQHF
TGTGCCATCAGTGAATACAGGGACCAGCCCCAGCATTTT
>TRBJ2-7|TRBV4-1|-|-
CASSQEVARSSYEQYF
TGCGCCAGCAGCCAAGAAGTGGCCCGGAGCTCCTACGAGCAGTACTTC
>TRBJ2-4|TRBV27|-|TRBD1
CASSPRLLGTGGSIQYF
TGTGCCAGCAGTCCCCGGTTGTTAGGGACAGGGGGCAGCATTCAGTACTTC
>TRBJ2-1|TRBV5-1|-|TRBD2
CASSPGTSDYNEQFF
TGCGCCAGCAGCCCGGGGACTAGCGATTACAATGAGCAGTTCTTC
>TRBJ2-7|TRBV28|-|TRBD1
CASSLSGQVSSYERYF
TGTGCCAGCAGTTTATCGGGACAGGTTAGCTCCTACGAGCGGTACTTC
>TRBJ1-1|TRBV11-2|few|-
CALAGPGAEAFF
TGTGCCCTAGCCGGGCCTGGGGCTGAAGCTTTCTTT
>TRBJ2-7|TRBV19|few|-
CARPGTLGPAGEQYF
TGTGCCAGACCGGGAACCTTGGGACCAGCTGGCGAGCAGTACTTC
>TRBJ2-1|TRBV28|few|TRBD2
CASRTAGTSGRLHQFF
TGTGCCAGCAGGACAGCCGGGACTAGCGGGAGACTGCATCAGTTCTTC
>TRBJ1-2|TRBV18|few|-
CASSPPGQEGYTF
TGTGCCAGCTCACCCCCGGGACAAGAGGGCTACACCTTC
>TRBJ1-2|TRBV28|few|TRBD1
CASSGQGGYTF
TGTGCCAGCAGTGGACAGGGCGGCTACACCTTC
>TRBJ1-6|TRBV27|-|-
CASSLGVVSPLHF
TGTGCCAGCAGTTTGGGGGTTGTCTCACCCCTCCACTTT
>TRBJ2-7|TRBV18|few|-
CASSRTAAGGSEQYF
TGTGCCAGCTCACGGACAGCCGCCGGAGGTAGCGAGCAGTACTTC
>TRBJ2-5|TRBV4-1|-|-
CASSQNGRPQETQYF
TGCGCCAGCAGCCAAAACGGCCGCCCCCAAGAGACCCAGTACTTC
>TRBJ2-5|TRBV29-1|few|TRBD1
CSGRQGGETQYF
TGCAGCGGGAGACAGGGGGGAGAGACCCAGTACTTC
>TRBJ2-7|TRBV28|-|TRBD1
CASSGQGRSYEQYF
TGTGCCAGCAGTGGACAGGGTCGTTCATACGAGCAGTACTTC
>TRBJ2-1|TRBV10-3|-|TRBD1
CAISRDRGSRYNEQFF
TGTGCCATCAGTCGGGACAGGGGATCTAGATACAATGAGCAGTTCTTC
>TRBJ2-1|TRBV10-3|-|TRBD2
CAIDRSGNEQFF
TGTGCCATCGACCGTAGCGGGAATGAGCAGTTCTTC
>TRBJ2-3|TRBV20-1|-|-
CSARLGGGLLTRDTQYF
TGCAGTGCTAGATTGGGGGGCGGACTTTTGACGCGGGATACGCAGTATTTT
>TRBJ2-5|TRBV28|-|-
CASSSPQGKETQYF
TGTGCCAGCAGTTCGCCTCAGGGAAAAGAGACCCAGTACTTC
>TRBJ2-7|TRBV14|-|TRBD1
CASSLDRISYEQYF
TGTGCCAGCAGCTTGGACAGGATCTCCTACGAGCAGTACTTC
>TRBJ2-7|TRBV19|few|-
CASSMQSSYEQYF
TGTGCCAGTAGTATGCAGAGCTCCTACGAGCAGTACTTC
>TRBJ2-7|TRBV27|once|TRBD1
CASSAAGGVTYEQYF
TGTGCCAGCAGTGCCGCAGGGGGCGTAACTTACGAGCAGTACTTC
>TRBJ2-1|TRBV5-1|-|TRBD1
CASSLKLVGQGSNEQFF
TGCGCCAGCAGCTTGAAGCTTGTAGGACAGGGGTCGAATGAGCAGTTCTTC
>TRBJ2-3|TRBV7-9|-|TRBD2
CASSPTSGDRVTQYF
TGTGCCAGCAGTCCTACTAGCGGGGACCGGGTTACGCAGTATTTT
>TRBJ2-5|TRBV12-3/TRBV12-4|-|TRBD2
CASKASGGSQETQYF
TGTGCCAGCAAGGCTAGCGGGGGGTCCCAAGAGACCCAGTACTTC
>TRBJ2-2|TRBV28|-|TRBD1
CATLTQGAGTGELFF
TGTGCCACATTAACCCAGGGGGCCGGCACCGGGGAGCTGTTTTTT
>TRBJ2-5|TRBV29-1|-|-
CSAQATQETQYF
TGCAGCGCTCAAGCGACGCAAGAGACCCAGTACTTC
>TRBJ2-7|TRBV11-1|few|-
CASSSSTASYEQYF
TGTGCCAGCAGCTCGTCGACAGCATCCTACGAGCAGTACTTC
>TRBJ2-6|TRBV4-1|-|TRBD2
CASSQGPWRRESLGANVLTF
TGCGCCAGCAGCCAAGGGCCGTGGAGGCGGGAGAGTCTGGGGGCCAACGTCCTGACTTTC